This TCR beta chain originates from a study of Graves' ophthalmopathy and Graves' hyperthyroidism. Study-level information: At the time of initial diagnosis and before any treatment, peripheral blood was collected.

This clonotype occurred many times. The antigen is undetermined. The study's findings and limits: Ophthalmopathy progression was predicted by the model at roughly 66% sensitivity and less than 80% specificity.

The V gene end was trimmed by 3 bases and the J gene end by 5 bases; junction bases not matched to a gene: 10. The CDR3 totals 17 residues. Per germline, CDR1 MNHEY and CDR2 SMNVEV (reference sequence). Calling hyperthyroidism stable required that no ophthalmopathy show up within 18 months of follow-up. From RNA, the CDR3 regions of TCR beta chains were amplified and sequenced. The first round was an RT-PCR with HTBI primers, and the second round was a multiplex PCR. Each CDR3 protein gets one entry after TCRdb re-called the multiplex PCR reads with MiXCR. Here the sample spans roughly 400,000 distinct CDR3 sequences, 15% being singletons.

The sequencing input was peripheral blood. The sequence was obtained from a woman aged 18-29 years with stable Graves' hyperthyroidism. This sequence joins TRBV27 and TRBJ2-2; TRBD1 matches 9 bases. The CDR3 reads CASSFPTSDRGTGELFF. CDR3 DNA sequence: TGTGCCAGCAGTTTCCCCACCTCGGACAGGGGAACCGGGGAGCTGTTTTTT.